Listed here is a single T cell receptor beta chain. This clonotype was seen many times. Its antigen remains undetermined. Within one base of it there is no much larger clone, and no base qualities were kept. The data were obtained in a study of response to subunit inactivated influenza vaccine (dated by TCRdb to the late 2010s). The study in broad terms: The study used deep quantitative T cell receptor repertoire profiling to track responses to a trivalent subunit inactivated influenza vaccine.

The CDR3 contains 16 residues, cysteine and phenylalanine counted. Only CDR3 DNA is held: 48 bases, read in frame from base 1. The V end loses 9 bases and the J end loses 1 base, and a stretch of 16 bases separates them. Taken from the germline V gene, the CDR1 and CDR2 loops are MDHEN and SYDVKM. The library was built by means of RT-PCR. The listed sequencing device is Illumina HiSeq 2500. TCRdb reanalyzed the raw reads on its own, using fastp at Q25 for trimming and MiXCR for clone calling, and kept in-frame beta chains. Merged by CDR3 protein, the rows form single entries marked with the most common genes and DNA. The sample contains hundreds of thousands of distinct CDR3 sequences, about 10% of them found a single time. In total, the top ten clones hold 11% of the sample. What the research found in general, with its limitations: The authors proposed that each seasonal influenza vaccination may bring in only a limited number of new T cells.

The same specimen was also included in a second study, on T cells expressing NK-cell markers. Per that second paper: The TCR beta cDNA libraries were made using 5'RACE template switching, a step that added both a universal primer site and unique molecular identifiers. In sorted CD3+CD56+NKG2C+, CD3+CD56+NKG2C- and CD3+CD56-NKG2C+ T-cell subsets from 7 or 8 donors, TCR beta-chain repertoires were profiled. Seven of the eight sequenced donors were HCMV-seropositive and one was HCMV-seronegative. In several experiments an anti-gammadeltaTCR antibody was added to restrict sorting to alphabetaTCR-expressing T cells. In 5 to 7 donors, the dominant CD3+CD56+NKG2C+ clonotypes ranked among the top 10 CD8+ clonotypes, making up 1.0-7.0% of CD8+ T cells. Those dominant clonotypes were again the most abundant among CD3+CD56-NKG2C+ cells in a handful of donors, at about 25-60.1%. Whether the expanded NKG2C-expressing T cell clones were specific for HCMV antigens was left unclear. The study sequenced eight donors, all healthy volunteers chosen at random: three men and five women. To determine HCMV serostatus, a commercial ELISA kit was used to detect HCMV-specific IgG in serum. Peripheral blood mononuclear cells were isolated from blood by Ficoll density gradient centrifugation. For several donors, bulk peripheral blood T-cell repertoires were additionally sequenced from unsorted PBMC. Synthesis of cDNA was primed from the TCR beta constant segment and was followed by two consecutive PCR amplification steps. Sequencing of the libraries produced 2 x 150 bp reads on Illumina HiSeq 2000/2500, MiSeq or NextSeq. Reads were demultiplexed and grouped by UMI with MIGEC, and clonotypes were assembled and quantified with MiTCR. To exclude erroneous sequences, only TCR cDNA sequences supported by at least two reads were retained. The tcR package was used for downstream repertoire analysis, and clonotypes were matched across fractions by CDR3 nucleotide sequence plus V segment. VDJmatch was used to annotate antigen specificity against VDJdb, with one amino acid substitution allowed in CDR3.

The receptor comes from a man aged 50 to 60 who received an inactivated influenza vaccine. Donor details come from another sample of the same person, matched by shared clones. The sequencing here drew on PBMCs from blood, taken on the day of vaccination. The rearranged chain carries TRBV28 and TRBJ2-6; no D segment can be confidently identified. At the DNA level, the sequence is TGTGCCAGTAACGGGCTGTTGAGTTCTGGGGCCAACGTCCTGACTTTC. Its product reads: CASNGLLSSGANVLTF.